Below, 17 T cell receptor beta chains from the same sample are listed, as sequenced in a study of patients and donors after allogeneic stem cell transplantation. TCRdb reanalysed the RT-PCR reads using MiXCR and keeps one entry per CDR3 protein. The data show about a million distinct CDR3 sequences, about a sixth seen once. The source material was blood, either unsorted or a sorted T cell fraction (not recorded which). These TCRs come from a human donor who was either an allogeneic HSCT recipient or a stem cell or donor lymphocyte infusion donor (not recorded which). It is not recorded whose cells these are; they may come from a transplant donor.

This CDR3 is CASSLSAGAGAKNIQYF. CDR3 nucleotides: TGCGCCAGCAGCTTGTCGGCGGGGGCGGGAGCCAAAAACATTCAGTACTTC. The chain is built from TRBV5-1 and TRBJ2-4; D perhaps matches TRBD2 (7 bases). This CDR3 region has 17 residues. CDR1 is SGHRS and CDR2 is YFSETQ in the germline V gene. V lost 1 base and J lost 0, with 14 bases in between.

This clonotype was found a few times. This chain links TRBV3-1 with TRBJ2-7, with D possibly matching TRBD2 (5 bases). Deletions cut 7 bases from V and 0 bases from J, with 16 bases between. Germline V gives CDR1 LGHDT, CDR2 YNNKEL (reference sequence). This CDR3 region has 15 residues. The CDR3 DNA is TGTGCCAGCACACCGGCGACGGGAAGCTCCTACGAGCAGTACTTC. This gives the protein CASTPATGSSYEQYF.

The rearrangement uses TRBV6-5 and TRBJ2-3, with D perhaps TRBD2 (5 bases). Germline CDR1 reads MNHEY; CDR2 reads SVGAGI. V dropped 2 bases and J dropped 2 bases, with 14 bases sitting between them. The CDR3 spans 16 residues. DNA for the CDR3: TGTGCCAGCAGTTACGGCCTAGCTGCCCTCACAGATACGCAGTATTTT. This sequence encodes CASSYGLAALTDTQYF.

This clonotype has a handful of counts. This sequence joins TRBV29-1 and TRBJ2-1; D remains ambiguous. Germline V gene sequence: CDR1 SQVTM, CDR2 ANQGSEA. This CDR3 contains 12 residues. V was pared by 7 bases and J by 8 bases, with 15 bases between. This CDR3 is CSGELSGDEQFF. In DNA form, the CDR3 reads TGCAGCGGCGAGCTGAGTGGGGATGAGCAGTTCTTC.

The V gene is TRBV6-2 or TRBV6-3, the J gene TRBJ2-3; a possible D gene is TRBD1 (5 bases). The V gene's germline CDR1 is MNHEY and CDR2 SVGEGT. CDR3 size: 19 residues. The ends were cut back, 2 bases at V and 3 bases at J, with 24 bases in the middle. DNA for the CDR3: TGTGCCAGCAGTTACACATCTGTGTGGCCCTTTGGGGCTACAGATACGCAGTATTTT. Residues: CASSYTSVWPFGATDTQYF.

This clonotype has a count of ten or more. The chain combines TRBV12-3 or TRBV12-4 with TRBJ1-1, with D hard to call. This CDR3 contains 10 residues. Trimming stripped 8 bases from V and 3 bases from J, with 4 bases between. The DNA of the CDR3 is TGTGCCAGCGCCGACACTGAAGCTTTCTTT. Amino acid sequence: CASADTEAFF.

This clonotype came up a few times. This chain joins TRBV7-2 and TRBJ2-7; 9 nucleotides agree with TRBD2. This CDR3 contains 16 residues. Germline lookup yields CDR1 SGHTA and CDR2 FQGNSA. Trimming cost V 0 bases and J 0 bases; bases outside gene matches: 3. CDR3 protein: CASSLASGRNSYEQYF. The CDR3 nucleotides read TGTGCCAGCAGCTTAGCTAGCGGGAGAAACTCCTACGAGCAGTACTTC.

A few counts support this clonotype. V usage is TRBV9 and J usage is TRBJ1-1, with 9 bases fitting TRBD1. CDR3 size: 16 residues. The J segment lost 0 bases and the V segment lost 4 bases, leaving 7 bases of the junction unmatched. The germline V gene has CDR1 SGDLS and CDR2 YYNGEE. CDR3 sequence (DNA): TGTGCCAGCAGCTCAACAGGGGGCCCCTTGAACACTGAAGCTTTCTTT. As protein: CASSSTGGPLNTEAFF.

V is TRBV12-3 or TRBV12-4 and J is TRBJ2-1, with a weak D call TRBD1 (5 bases). Trimming took 3 bases from V and 12 from J, leaving 18 bases between them. The CDR3 extends over 14 amino acids. The CDR3 loop is CASSLSATGFVQFF. CDR3 nucleotide sequence: TGTGCCAGCAGTTTGTCCGCCACAGGTTTTGTGCAGTTCTTC.

This clonotype was recorded a few times. This sequence joins TRBV2 and TRBJ2-7, with 9 bases that match TRBD2. The CDR3 covers 15 residues. CDR1 is SNHLY, CDR2 FYNNEI, per germline. V shed 1 base and J 5 bases; nucleotides not matched to a gene: 6. In DNA, the CDR3 is TGTGCCAGCAGTGAAGAGGGCGGGGGGGCCCACGAGCAGTACTTC. This encodes CASSEEGGGAHEQYF.

This clonotype came up a few times. The V call is TRBV12-3 or TRBV12-4, the J call TRBJ2-7, with no clear D. This CDR3 is built from 13 residues. V lost 4 bases and J lost 3, with 10 bases in between. CDR3 DNA: TGTGCCAGCAGTTCTGGGGAAATCTACGAGCAGTACTTC. It translates to CASSSGEIYEQYF.

The chain recombines TRBV7-9 with TRBJ2-5; 7 positions match TRBD1. In germline, CDR1 is SEHNR, CDR2 FQNEAQ (reference sequence). This CDR3 contains 16 residues. Trimming at V came to 2 bases and at J to 1 base, leaving 7 bases not matched to a gene. This chain's CDR3 is CASSLYKGAPQETQYF. Written as DNA, the CDR3 is TGTGCCAGCAGCTTATATAAGGGGGCACCCCAAGAGACCCAGTACTTC.

The gene calls are TRBV29-1 and TRBJ2-3; TRBD1 aligns across 11 bases. The CDR3 length is 14 residues. Germline V gives CDR1 SQVTM, CDR2 ANQGSEA. Trimming took 3 bases from V and 5 from J; bases not matched to a gene: 4. The CDR3 protein is CSVDQGQGVDTQYF. The CDR3 coding sequence is TGCAGCGTTGACCAGGGACAGGGGGTAGATACGCAGTATTTT.

This clonotype was seen more than once but under ten times. V is TRBV29-1 and J is TRBJ2-7; 8 bases align to TRBD1. Germline CDR1 SQVTM, CDR2 ANQGSEA. The CDR3 sequence is 13 residues long. The V gene end was trimmed by 4 bases and the J gene end by 4 bases; junction bases not matched to a gene: 6. The CDR3 sequence is CSVGTGQGYEQYF. CDR3 coding DNA: TGCAGCGTTGGAACCGGACAGGGTTACGAGCAGTACTTC.

J is TRBJ1-6 and V is TRBV6-1; D remains ambiguous. V shed 7 bases and J shed 7 bases, with 14 bases lying between them. Germline-derived CDR1 and CDR2 are MNHNS and SASEGT. This CDR3 has 14 amino acids. The CDR3 loop reads CASTPPAGNSPLHF. The CDR3 nucleotides read TGTGCCAGCACACCTCCCGCGGGGAATTCACCCCTCCACTTT.

V and J are TRBV6-2 or TRBV6-3 and TRBJ1-1; D is perhaps TRBD1 (5 bases). Germline V lookup: CDR1 MNHEY, CDR2 SVGEGT. The CDR3 totals 14 residues. Trimming removed 3 bases at V and 3 bases at J, with 11 bases between. In nucleotides, the CDR3 is TGTGCCAGCAGTTATCCAGGGAAAGACACTGAAGCTTTCTTT. The encoded protein is CASSYPGKDTEAFF.

This chain uses TRBV29-1 with TRBJ2-2, with D perhaps being TRBD1 or TRBD2 (5 bases each). CDR3 length: 14 residues. Germline V lookup: CDR1 SQVTM, CDR2 ANQGSEA. The V end was cut by 6 bases, the J end by 0 bases, with 11 bases between. In DNA form, the CDR3 reads TGCAGCGTCCCCGGGGCCCCGAACACCGGGGAGCTGTTTTTT. It translates to CSVPGAPNTGELFF.